Below are 26 T cell receptor beta chains sequenced from a single sample in a study of cytotoxic CD8 clonotypes in ibrutinib-treated CLL. Sequenced by immunoSEQ multiplex PCR; TCRdb stores in-frame clones only, minus some. In the table there are roughly 250,000 clones, 70% of which are singletons. Here the sequenced sample was PBMCs, taken after 24 months of ibrutinib treatment. All receptors come from a human donor with chronic lymphocytic leukemia.

This chain joins TRBV5-1 and TRBJ1-2, with 7 bases lining up with TRBD1. The CDR3 loop spans 16 amino acids. Per germline, CDR1 SGHRS and CDR2 YFSETQ. V shed 3 bases and J 8 bases; nucleotides not matched to a gene: 16. This CDR3 reads CASSSEWTGPPDGYTF. Written as DNA, the CDR3 is TGCGCCAGCAGCTCGGAGTGGACAGGCCCGCCCGACGGCTACACCTTC.

This clone occurred a few times. The gene calls are TRBV25-1 and TRBJ1-4; the D is unclear. The germline CDR1 and CDR2 sequences are MGHDK and SYGVNS. The CDR3 loop spans 10 amino acids. Trimming stripped 4 bases from V and 14 bases from J, with 8 bases between. CDR3 in DNA: TGTGCCAGCAGTGCGGACGGCCTGTTTTTT. Encoded protein: CASSADGLFF.

J is TRBJ2-7 and V is TRBV11-2, with a possible D match to TRBD2 (5 bases). Germline V gives CDR1 SGHAT, CDR2 FQNNGV. The CDR3 contains 12 residues. CDR3 bases: TGTGCTTCCCGGAGGCTAGCCGACGAGCAGTACTTC. Translating gives CASRRLADEQYF.

This clone was seen only a few times. The junction differs from germline at one of its ends, possibly a read error. The chain carries TRBV7-3 and TRBJ1-3; the D is unclear. The CDR3 runs 8 residues. The germline V gene encodes CDR1 SGHTA and CDR2 FQGTGA. The CDR3 nucleotides are TGTGCCAGCAGCTTAACCGCGTTT. This sequence encodes CASSLTAF.

The chain couples TRBV7-2 to TRBJ2-7, with TRBD1 matching 7 bases. The V gene's germline CDR1 is SGHTA and CDR2 FQGNSA. Trimming cost V 5 bases and J 2 bases; bases outside gene matches: 9. CDR3 length: 15 amino acids. The CDR3 DNA follows: TGTGCCAGCAGCGATACAGGGGAGCCGGCCTACGAGCAGTACTTC. This sequence encodes CASSDTGEPAYEQYF.

The chain couples TRBV27 to TRBJ2-6; no clear D. This CDR3 is 13 amino acids long. V was shortened by 8 bases and J by 2 bases, with 7 bases between the two germline ends. The germline V gene encodes CDR1 MNHEY and CDR2 SMNVEV (reference sequence). This CDR3 is CASRKAGANVLTF. CDR3 bases: TGTGCCAGCCGTAAGGCTGGGGCCAACGTCCTGACTTTC.

This chain joins TRBV11-2 and TRBJ2-7; D ambiguous. The CDR3 is made up of 15 amino acids. Per the germline V gene, CDR1 is SGHAT and CDR2 is FQNNGV. Trimming took off 6 bases at V and 3 bases at J, with 18 bases between the two ends. Here the CDR3 reads CASSLTQDPYYEQYF. The CDR3 DNA reads as TGTGCCAGCAGTCTGACTCAGGACCCCTACTACGAGCAGTACTTC.

The chain combines TRBV18 with TRBJ2-7; D ambiguous. The germline V and J ends were trimmed by 2 bases and 0 bases, with 8 bases remaining between them. The CDR3 is 14 amino acids. The germline V gene encodes CDR1 KGHSH and CDR2 LQKENI. CDR3 sequence: CASSPLSGSYEQYF. In DNA form, the CDR3 reads TGTGCCAGCTCACCATTGTCGGGCTCCTACGAGCAGTACTTC.

This clone was seen at least ten times. Other DNA variants within this sample encode the same CDR3. The chain recombines TRBV18 with TRBJ2-7; no clear D gene. Germline loops: CDR1 KGHSH, CDR2 LQKENI. V was shortened by 2 bases and J by 3 bases, with 2 bases between the two germline ends. CDR3 length: 11 residues. The CDR3 region is CASSPDYEQYF. Here the CDR3 DNA reads TGTGCCAGCTCACCAGACTACGAGCAGTACTTC.

V and J are TRBV4-2 and TRBJ1-2; D not certain. Per the germline V gene, CDR1 is LGHNA and CDR2 is YNFKEQ. V was trimmed by 3 bases and J by 6 bases, leaving 14 bases between them. The CDR3 extends over 14 amino acids. In DNA, the CDR3 is TGTGCCAGCAGCCACCAAGACAACCGGGATGGCTACACCTTC. This translates into CASSHQDNRDGYTF.

J is TRBJ1-1 and V is TRBV28; 10 nucleotides agree with TRBD1. The CDR3 is 12 residues long. The V segment lost 5 bases and the J segment 10 bases; nucleotides outside the gene matches: 4. CDR1 is MDHEN and CDR2 is SYDVKM in the germline V gene. CDR3 sequence reads: CASSQDRGGAFF. In nucleotides, the CDR3 is TGTGCCAGCAGTCAGGACAGGGGGGGAGCTTTCTTT.

The chain employs TRBV27 and TRBJ2-3, with D possibly TRBD2 on 6 matching bases. Trimming stripped 5 bases from V and 1 base from J, with 13 bases between. The CDR3 is 15 amino acids. The germline V gene encodes CDR1 MNHEY and CDR2 SMNVEV (reference sequence). Written as DNA, the CDR3 is TGTGCCAGCAGTAAGACTAGATTGGGCACAGATACGCAGTATTTT. This encodes CASSKTRLGTDTQYF.

The V gene is TRBV6-5, the J gene TRBJ1-1, with D tentatively TRBD1 (5 bases). CDR3 length equals 15 residues. The V gene lost 4 bases and the J gene lost 4 bases, with 16 bases spanning the gap. Germline CDR1 reads MNHEY; CDR2 reads SVGAGI. The CDR3 reads CASSSLQASGTEAFF. CDR3 DNA: TGTGCCAGCAGTTCCCTACAGGCCTCGGGCACTGAAGCTTTCTTT.

By sample fraction, this clone is medium-sized. The CDR3 loop is CASSIGTGVSGANVLTF. CDR3 coding DNA: TGTGCCAGTAGTATTGGGACAGGGGTCTCTGGGGCCAACGTCCTGACTTTC. This rearrangement joins TRBV19 to TRBJ2-6, with 10 nucleotides matching TRBD1. The trim removed 3 bases at V and 0 bases at J, leaving 2 bases unmatched. The germline CDR1 and CDR2 sequences are LNHDA and SQIVND (reference sequence). The CDR3 totals 17 residues.

This clone has a handful of counts. Germline is not matched at one junction end, which may reflect a read error. This rearrangement joins TRBV29-1 to TRBJ2-7; D remains ambiguous. Germline V gene data show CDR1 as SQVTM and CDR2 as ANQGSEA. This CDR3 region has 12 residues. The CDR3 protein is CSVEGLTYEQYF. The CDR3 coding sequence is TGCAGCGTCGAAGGGCTTACCTACGAGCAGTACTTC.

This chain joins TRBV18 and TRBJ2-7; D remains ambiguous. CDR3 length equals 12 residues. CDR1 KGHSH and CDR2 LQKENI come from the germline V gene. The V end lost 3 bases, the J end lost 7 bases, and 10 bases lay between the germline ends. The chain's CDR3 is CASSPLLTEQYF. In nucleotides, the CDR3 is TGTGCCAGCTCACCCCTCCTTACTGAGCAGTACTTC.

The genes are TRBV4-1 and TRBJ2-7; the D gene is possibly TRBD2 (6 bases). V gave up 0 bases and J gave up 2 bases, with 11 bases separating them. The CDR3 loop spans 15 amino acids. Looked up from germline, CDR1 is MGHRA and CDR2 is YSYEKL. CDR3 region: CASSQEAGMTYEQYF. DNA for the CDR3: TGCGCCAGCAGCCAAGAGGCGGGGATGACCTACGAGCAGTACTTC.

J is TRBJ2-6 and V is TRBV2; TRBD1 might be the D (6 bases). Germline V CDR1 and CDR2: SNHLY, FYNNEI. V was cut by 4 bases and J by 2 bases, with 15 bases left in between. This CDR3 has 17 amino acids. The CDR3 loop reads CASSVTGTVAGANVLTF. The CDR3 nucleotides are TGTGCCAGCAGTGTTACAGGGACGGTGGCTGGGGCCAACGTCCTGACTTTC. The full variable domain, rest sourced from reference TRBV2 and TRBJ2-6, is EPEVTQTPSHQVTQMGQEVILRCVPISNHLYFYWYRQILGQKVEFLVSFYNNEISEKSEIFDDQFSVERPDGSNFTLKIRSTKLEDSAMYFCASSVTGTVAGANVLTFGAGSRLTVL.

The J gene is TRBJ1-5, the V gene TRBV9, with D unresolved. The germline CDR1 and CDR2 sequences are SGDLS and YYNGEE. Trimming cost V 3 bases and J 6 bases, with 13 bases left between them. The CDR3 contains 14 residues. CDR3: CASSGAGSSQPQHF. CDR3 DNA: TGTGCCAGCAGCGGGGCCGGGTCATCTCAGCCCCAGCATTTT.

The gene calls are TRBV5-1 and TRBJ1-2, with 7 bases matching TRBD1. J gave up 4 bases and V 4 bases, and 10 bases lay outside the gene matches. Germline V gene lookup returns CDR1 SGHRS and CDR2 YFSETQ. The CDR3 covers 15 residues. This chain's CDR3 is CASSPATGRVYGYTF. For the CDR3, the DNA is TGCGCCAGCAGCCCGGCGACAGGGCGAGTCTATGGCTACACCTTC.

J is TRBJ1-1 and V is TRBV4-1; D unclear. CDR3 length: 16 residues. Germline CDR1 MGHRA, CDR2 YSYEKL. V was clipped by 0 bases and J by 0 bases, with 11 bases between them. The CDR3 sequence: CASSQDGDYLNTEAFF. The DNA of the CDR3 is TGCGCCAGCAGCCAAGATGGGGATTACTTGAACACTGAAGCTTTCTTT.

V and J are TRBV11-1 and TRBJ2-3; D not certain. The ends were cut back, 5 bases at V and 1 base at J, with 7 bases in the middle. Germline V CDR1 and CDR2: SGHAT, FQDESV (reference sequence). There are 13 residues in the CDR3. The CDR3 coding sequence is TGTGCCAGCAGCATACGCCGCACAGATACGCAGTATTTT. Translation: CASSIRRTDTQYF.

The V and J genes are TRBV6-5 and TRBJ2-7; possible D gene TRBD2, 6 bases. This CDR3 is built from 11 residues. Germline CDR1 is MNHEY and CDR2 is SVGAGI. V lost 8 bases and J 3 bases, leaving 8 bases between the germline ends. In nucleotides, the CDR3 is TGTGCCAGCGTTAGCGGCTACGAGCAGTACTTC. This codes for CASVSGYEQYF.

Here the CDR3 reads CASSLEGTGDGYTF. Written as DNA, the CDR3 is TGCGCCAGCAGCTTGGAAGGGACAGGGGATGGCTACACCTTC. The V and J genes are TRBV5-1 and TRBJ1-2; 10 bases are shared with TRBD1. The CDR3 covers 14 residues. Germline CDR1 SGHRS, CDR2 YFSETQ. With V trimmed by 0 bases and J by 6 bases, 2 bases remained unmatched. The full variable domain, its missing parts supplied by reference TRBV5-1 and TRBJ1-2, is KAGVTQTPRYLIKTRGQQVTLSCSPISGHRSVSWYQQTPGQGLQFLFEYFSETQRNKGNFPGRFSGRQFSNSRSEMNVSTLELGDSALYLCASSLEGTGDGYTFGSGTRLTVV.

This clone turned up a few times. The chain is built from TRBV6-4 and TRBJ2-1; D is unresolved. Trimming stripped 1 base from V and 7 bases from J, with 17 bases between. The germline gives CDR1 MRHNA, CDR2 SNTAGT. CDR3 length: 16 amino acids. Written as DNA, the CDR3 is TGTGCCAGCAGTGACTTACAGTCCCACCATCCGAATGAGCAGTTCTTC. Its translation is CASSDLQSHHPNEQFF.

The rearrangement uses TRBV30 and TRBJ2-4; 8 nucleotides align to TRBD2. The V and J ends lost 5 bases and 6 bases, in that order; junction bases with no gene match: 15. The CDR3 runs to 16 residues. Germline CDR1 is GTSNPN and CDR2 is SVGIG (reference sequence). CDR3 DNA sequence: TGTGCCTGGGGTCGACTTAGCGGGGTAAAGGGAAACATTCAGTACTTC. Its translation is CAWGRLSGVKGNIQYF.